The clone carrying this TCR beta chain has only a few counts. The antigen is undetermined. The data belong to a study of T cell repertoires in cytomegalovirus infection. This CDR3 has 12 residues. V shed 4 bases and J shed 11 bases, with 12 bases lying between them. Germline-derived CDR1 and CDR2 are SGHVS and FQNEAQ. One entry per CDR3 protein, called by TCRdb with MiXCR from the reads. There are approximately 130,000 distinct CDR3 sequences in the sample; roughly a quarter occur only once, and around 32% lies in the top ten. Findings of the study overall: HLA-C-restricted CMV clonotypes gave the most frequent clonotype in two of eight donors.

This TCR was sampled from a human donor in good health (CMV status not recorded). Some clones in this sample may be carry-over from other donors' samples. The chain carries TRBV7-8 and TRBJ1-5, with D unresolved. Sequenced: PBMCs, sequenced either directly or after in vitro stimulation (not recorded which). The CDR3 DNA reads as TGTGCCAGCAGCTCACGGGGATCTTCCCAGCATTTT. It translates to CASSSRGSSQHF.